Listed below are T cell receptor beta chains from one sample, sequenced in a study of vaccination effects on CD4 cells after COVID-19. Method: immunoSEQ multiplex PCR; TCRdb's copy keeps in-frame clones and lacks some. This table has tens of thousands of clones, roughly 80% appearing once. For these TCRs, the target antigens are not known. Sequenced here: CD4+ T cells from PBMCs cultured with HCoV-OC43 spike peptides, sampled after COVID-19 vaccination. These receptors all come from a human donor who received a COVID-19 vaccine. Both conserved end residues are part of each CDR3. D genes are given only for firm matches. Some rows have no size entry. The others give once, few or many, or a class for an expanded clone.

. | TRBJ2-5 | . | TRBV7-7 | CASSPQGTQETQYF | TGTGCCAGCAGCCCCCAGGGAACACAAGAGACCCAGTACTTC
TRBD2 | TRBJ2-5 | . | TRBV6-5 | CASRRSGGAGETQYF | TGTGCCAGCAGGCGAAGCGGGGGGGCAGGGGAGACCCAGTACTTC
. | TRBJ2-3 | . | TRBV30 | CAWDMSTDTQYF | TGTGCCTGGGACATGAGCACAGATACGCAGTATTTT
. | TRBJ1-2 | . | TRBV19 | CASSPLAMRDNYGYTF | TGTGCCAGTAGTCCCCTTGCGATGCGGGATAACTATGGCTACACCTTC
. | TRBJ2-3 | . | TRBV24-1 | CATSDSRTGYTQYF | TGTGCCACCAGTGATTCGCGGACGGGTTATACGCAGTATTTT
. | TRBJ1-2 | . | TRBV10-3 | CAISEWPYGYTF | TGTGCCATCAGTGAATGGCCCTATGGCTACACCTTC
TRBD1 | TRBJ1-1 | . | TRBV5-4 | CASSKKPGQGAKNTEAFF | TGTGCCAGCAGCAAAAAGCCGGGACAGGGGGCGAAGAACACTGAAGCTTTCTTT
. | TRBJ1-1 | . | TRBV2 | CASRKGLEAPVKDAEAFF | TGTGCCAGCAGGAAGGGGTTAGAGGCCCCAGTTAAGGATGCTGAAGCTTTCTTT
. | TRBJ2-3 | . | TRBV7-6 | CASSLGTYTDTQYF | TGTGCCAGCAGCTTGGGGACCTACACAGATACGCAGTATTTT
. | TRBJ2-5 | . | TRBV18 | CASSPVAGGRSQETQYF | TGTGCCAGCTCACCCGTCGCAGGCGGCCGTTCTCAAGAGACCCAGTACTTC
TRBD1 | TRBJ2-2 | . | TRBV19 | CASTRDRFTGELFF | TGTGCCAGTACACGGGACAGGTTCACCGGGGAGCTGTTTTTT
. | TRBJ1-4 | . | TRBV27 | CASSTTRTRGEKLFF | TGTGCCAGCAGTACAACTAGGACCCGCGGTGAAAAACTGTTTTTT
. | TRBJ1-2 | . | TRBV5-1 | CASSLGVTDTYGYTF | TGCGCCAGCAGCTTGGGCGTAACAGATACCTATGGCTACACCTTC
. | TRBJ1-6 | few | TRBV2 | CASSQSSYNSPLHF | TGTGCCAGCAGCCAGAGCTCCTATAATTCACCCCTCCACTTT
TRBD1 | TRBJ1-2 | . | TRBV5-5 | CASRTGQGNYGYTF | TGTGCCAGCAGGACGGGACAGGGGAACTATGGCTACACCTTC
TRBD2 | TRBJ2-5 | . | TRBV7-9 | CASSLSGTSEGETQYF | TGTGCCAGCAGCTTATCCGGGACTAGCGAGGGAGAGACCCAGTACTTC
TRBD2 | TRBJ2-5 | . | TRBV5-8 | CASSLRLAGGETQYF | TGTGCCAGCAGCTTGAGGCTAGCGGGGGGAGAGACCCAGTACTTC
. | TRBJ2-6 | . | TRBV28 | CASSPGGLRAGANVLTF | TGTGCCAGCAGTCCGGGGGGCCTCAGAGCTGGGGCCAACGTCCTGACTTTC
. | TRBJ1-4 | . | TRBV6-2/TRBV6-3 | CASSYSSEKLFF | TGTGCCAGCAGTTACTCGTCGGAAAAACTGTTTTTT
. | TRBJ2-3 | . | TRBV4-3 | CASSQEGGSTDTQYF | TGCGCCAGCAGCCAAGAAGGCGGGAGCACAGATACGCAGTATTTT
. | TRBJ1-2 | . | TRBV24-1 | CATSEAGTVEGYTF | TGTGCCACCAGTGAGGCCGGGACGGTTGAGGGCTACACCTTC